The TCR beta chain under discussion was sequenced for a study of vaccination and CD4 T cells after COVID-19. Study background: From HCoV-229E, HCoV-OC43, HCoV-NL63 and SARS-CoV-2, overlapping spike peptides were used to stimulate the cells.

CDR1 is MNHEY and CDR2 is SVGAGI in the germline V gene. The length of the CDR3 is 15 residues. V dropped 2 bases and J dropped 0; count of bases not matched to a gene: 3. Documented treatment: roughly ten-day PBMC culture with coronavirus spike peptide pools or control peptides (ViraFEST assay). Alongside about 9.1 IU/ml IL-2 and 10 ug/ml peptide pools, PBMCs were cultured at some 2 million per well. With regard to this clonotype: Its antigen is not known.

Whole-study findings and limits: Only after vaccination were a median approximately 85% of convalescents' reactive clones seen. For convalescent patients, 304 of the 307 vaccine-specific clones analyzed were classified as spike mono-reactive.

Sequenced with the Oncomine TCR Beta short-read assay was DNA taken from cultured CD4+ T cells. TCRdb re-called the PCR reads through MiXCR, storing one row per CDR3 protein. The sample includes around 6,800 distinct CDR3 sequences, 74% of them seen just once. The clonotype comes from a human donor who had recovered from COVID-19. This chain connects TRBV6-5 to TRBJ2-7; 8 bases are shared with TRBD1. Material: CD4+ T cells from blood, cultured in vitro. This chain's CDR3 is CASSYGGTGSYEQYF. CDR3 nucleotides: TGTGCCAGCAGTTACGGTGGGACAGGCTCCTACGAGCAGTACTTC.